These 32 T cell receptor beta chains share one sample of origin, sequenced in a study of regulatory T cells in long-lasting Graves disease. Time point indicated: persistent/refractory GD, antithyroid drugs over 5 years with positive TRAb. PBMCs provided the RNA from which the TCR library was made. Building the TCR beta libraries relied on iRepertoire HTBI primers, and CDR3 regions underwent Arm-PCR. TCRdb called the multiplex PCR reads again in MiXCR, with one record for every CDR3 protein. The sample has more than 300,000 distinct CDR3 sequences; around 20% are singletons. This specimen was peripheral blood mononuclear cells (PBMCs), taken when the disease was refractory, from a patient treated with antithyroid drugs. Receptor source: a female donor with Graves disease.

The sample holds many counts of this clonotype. As DNA, the CDR3 is TGTGCCAGTAGTTTTTGGGACGGGTCTTCCGAGCAGTACTTC. It codes for CASSFWDGSSEQYF. The chain links TRBV19 to TRBJ2-7; D possibly uses TRBD1 or TRBD2 (5 bases each). The germline gives CDR1 LNHDA, CDR2 SQIVND (reference sequence). The CDR3 length is 14 residues. V dropped 5 bases and J dropped 6 bases, with 17 bases sitting between them.

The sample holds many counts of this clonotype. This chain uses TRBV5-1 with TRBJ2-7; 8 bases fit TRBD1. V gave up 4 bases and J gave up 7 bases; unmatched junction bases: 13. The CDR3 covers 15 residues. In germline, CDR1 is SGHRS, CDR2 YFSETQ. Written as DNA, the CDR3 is TGCGCCAGCAGCCCAGGGGGCAGGGGGCTTCATGAGCAGTACTTC. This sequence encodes CASSPGGRGLHEQYF.

The DNA of the CDR3 is TGTGCCAGTAGTATAGATTTGTGGAGCCAGCATTTT. Residues: CASSIDLWSQHF. The V call is TRBV19, the J call TRBJ1-5; D is unclear. The CDR3 is 12 amino acids. CDR1 is LNHDA, CDR2 SQIVND, per germline (reference sequence). The V end lost 0 bases, the J end lost 12 bases, and 9 bases lay between the germline ends. Supplemented by reference TRBV19 and TRBJ1-5, the full variable domain reads DGGITQSPKYLFRKEGQNVTLSCEQNLNHDAMYWYRQDPGQGLRLIYYSQIVNDFQKGDIAEGYSVSREKKESFPLTVTSAQKNPTAFYLCASSIDLWSQHFGDGTRLSIL.

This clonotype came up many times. The CDR3 here is CASSPLSGGRGSPLHF. As DNA, the CDR3 is TGTGCCAGCAGCCCGCTGTCAGGGGGAAGGGGATCACCCCTCCACTTT. The chain is built from TRBV7-9 and TRBJ1-6; TRBD1 matches 7 bases. Looked up from germline, CDR1 is SEHNR and CDR2 is FQNEAQ (reference sequence). V was clipped by 5 bases and J by 10 bases; unmatched bases: 14. CDR3 length equals 16 residues.

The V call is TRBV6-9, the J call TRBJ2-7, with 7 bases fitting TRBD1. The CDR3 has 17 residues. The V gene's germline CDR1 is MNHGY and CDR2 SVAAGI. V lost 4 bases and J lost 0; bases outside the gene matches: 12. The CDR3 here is CASSFSTGERSSYEQYF. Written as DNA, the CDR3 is TGTGCCAGCAGTTTCTCTACAGGGGAGAGAAGCTCCTACGAGCAGTACTTC.

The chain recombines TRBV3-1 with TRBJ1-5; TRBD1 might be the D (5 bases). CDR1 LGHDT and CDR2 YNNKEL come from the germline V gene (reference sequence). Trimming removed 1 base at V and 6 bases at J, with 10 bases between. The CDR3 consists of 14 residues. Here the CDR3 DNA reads TGTGCCAGCAGCCAAGCGACAGTAAGTCAGCCCCAGCATTTT. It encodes CASSQATVSQPQHF.

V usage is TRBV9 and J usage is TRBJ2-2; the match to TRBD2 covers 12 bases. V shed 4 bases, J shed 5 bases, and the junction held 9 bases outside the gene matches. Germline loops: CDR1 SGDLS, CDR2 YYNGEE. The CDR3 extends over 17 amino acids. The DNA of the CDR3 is TGTGCCAGCAGCTTAACGGCCGGGACTAGCGGGACCGGGGAGCTGTTTTTT. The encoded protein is CASSLTAGTSGTGELFF.

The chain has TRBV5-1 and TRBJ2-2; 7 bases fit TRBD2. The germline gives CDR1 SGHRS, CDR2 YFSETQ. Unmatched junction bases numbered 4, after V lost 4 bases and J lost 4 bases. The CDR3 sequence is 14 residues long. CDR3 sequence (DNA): TGCGCCAGCAGCCCGGGACTAATCACCGGGGAGCTGTTTTTT. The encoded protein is CASSPGLITGELFF.

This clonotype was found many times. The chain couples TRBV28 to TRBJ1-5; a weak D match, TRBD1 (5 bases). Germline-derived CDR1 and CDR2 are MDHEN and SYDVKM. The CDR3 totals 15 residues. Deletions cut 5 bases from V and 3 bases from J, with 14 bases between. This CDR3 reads CASSLGRGINQPQHF. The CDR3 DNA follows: TGTGCCAGCAGTCTCGGTAGGGGAATCAATCAGCCCCAGCATTTT.

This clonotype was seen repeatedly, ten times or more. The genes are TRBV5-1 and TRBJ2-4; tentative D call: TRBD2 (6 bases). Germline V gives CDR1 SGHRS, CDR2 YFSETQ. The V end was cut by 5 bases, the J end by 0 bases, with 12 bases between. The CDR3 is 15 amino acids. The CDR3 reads CASRSGTLAKNIQYF. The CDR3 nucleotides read TGCGCCAGCAGGTCCGGGACTTTAGCCAAAAACATTCAGTACTTC.

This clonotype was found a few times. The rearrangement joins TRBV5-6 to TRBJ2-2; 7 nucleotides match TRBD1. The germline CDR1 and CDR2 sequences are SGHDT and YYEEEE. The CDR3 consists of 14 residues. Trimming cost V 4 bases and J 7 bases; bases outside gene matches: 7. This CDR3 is CASSPTGPVGELFF. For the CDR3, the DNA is TGTGCCAGCAGCCCGACAGGGCCAGTCGGGGAGCTGTTTTTT.

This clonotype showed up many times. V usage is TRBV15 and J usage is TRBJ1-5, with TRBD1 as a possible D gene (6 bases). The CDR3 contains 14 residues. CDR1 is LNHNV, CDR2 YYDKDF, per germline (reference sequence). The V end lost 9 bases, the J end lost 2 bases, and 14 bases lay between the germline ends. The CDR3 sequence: CATKDEGGNQPQHF. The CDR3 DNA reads TGTGCCACTAAAGACGAGGGGGGCAATCAGCCCCAGCATTTT.

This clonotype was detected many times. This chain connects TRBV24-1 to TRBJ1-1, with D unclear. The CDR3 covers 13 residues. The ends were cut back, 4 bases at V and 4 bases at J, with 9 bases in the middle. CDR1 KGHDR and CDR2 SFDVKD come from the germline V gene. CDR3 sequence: CATSDRTSTEAFF. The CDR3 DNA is TGTGCCACCAGTGACCGGACGTCCACTGAAGCTTTCTTT.

CDR3: CASRTSGEAKNIQYF. The CDR3 coding sequence is TGTGCCAGTAGGACTAGCGGGGAGGCCAAAAACATTCAGTACTTC. The chain links TRBV19 to TRBJ2-4, with 11 bases lining up with TRBD2. Germline V gene sequence: CDR1 LNHDA, CDR2 SQIVND (reference sequence). The length of the CDR3 is 15 residues. The J segment lost 1 base and the V segment lost 6 bases, leaving 2 bases of the junction unmatched.

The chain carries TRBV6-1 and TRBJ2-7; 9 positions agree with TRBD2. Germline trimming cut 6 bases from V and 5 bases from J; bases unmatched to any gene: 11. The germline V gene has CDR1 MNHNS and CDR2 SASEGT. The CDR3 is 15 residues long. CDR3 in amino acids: CASRGRTSESNEQYF. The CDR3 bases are TGTGCCAGCAGGGGGAGGACTAGCGAGAGCAACGAGCAGTACTTC.

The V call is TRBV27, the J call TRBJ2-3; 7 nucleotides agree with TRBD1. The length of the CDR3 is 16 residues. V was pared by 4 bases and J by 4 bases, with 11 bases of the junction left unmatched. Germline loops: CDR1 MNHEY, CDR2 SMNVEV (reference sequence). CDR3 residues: CASSSPSTGLADTQYF. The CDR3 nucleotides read TGTGCCAGCAGTTCGCCCTCGACAGGGCTAGCAGATACGCAGTATTTT.

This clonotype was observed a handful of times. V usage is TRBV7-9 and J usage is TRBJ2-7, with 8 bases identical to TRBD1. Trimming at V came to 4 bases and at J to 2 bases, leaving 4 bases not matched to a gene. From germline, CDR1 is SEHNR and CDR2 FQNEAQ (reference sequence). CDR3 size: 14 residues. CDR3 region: CASSWTGYTYEQYF. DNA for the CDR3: TGTGCCAGCAGCTGGACAGGGTATACCTACGAGCAGTACTTC.

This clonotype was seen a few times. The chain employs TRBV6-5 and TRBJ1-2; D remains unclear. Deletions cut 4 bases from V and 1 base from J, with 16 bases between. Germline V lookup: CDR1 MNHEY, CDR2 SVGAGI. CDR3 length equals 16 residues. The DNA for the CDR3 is TGTGCCAGCAGTTTCGTTACACAAGGAAGTAACTATGGCTACACCTTC. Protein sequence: CASSFVTQGSNYGYTF.

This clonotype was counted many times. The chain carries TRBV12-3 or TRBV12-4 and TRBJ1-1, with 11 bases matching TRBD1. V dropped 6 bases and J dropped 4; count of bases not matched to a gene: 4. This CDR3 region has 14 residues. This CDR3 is CASRSGQGATEAFF. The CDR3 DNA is TGTGCCAGCAGGTCCGGACAGGGGGCCACTGAAGCTTTCTTT.

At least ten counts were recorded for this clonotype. The chain's CDR3 is CATSNLLAGGYKETQYF. The CDR3 DNA reads TGTGCCACCAGCAACCTGCTAGCGGGGGGTTACAAAGAGACCCAGTACTTC. V and J are TRBV15 and TRBJ2-5, with TRBD2 identical over 11 bases. Germline-derived CDR1 and CDR2 are LNHNV and YYDKDF (reference sequence). V shed 4 bases, J shed 3 bases, and the junction held 10 bases outside the gene matches. The CDR3 contains 17 residues.

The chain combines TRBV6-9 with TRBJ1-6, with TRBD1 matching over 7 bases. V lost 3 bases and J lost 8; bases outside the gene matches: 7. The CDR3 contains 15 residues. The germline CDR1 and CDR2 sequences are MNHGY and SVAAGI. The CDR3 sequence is CASSYGTANYSPLHF. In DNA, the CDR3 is TGTGCCAGCAGTTACGGGACAGCAAATTATTCACCCCTCCACTTT.

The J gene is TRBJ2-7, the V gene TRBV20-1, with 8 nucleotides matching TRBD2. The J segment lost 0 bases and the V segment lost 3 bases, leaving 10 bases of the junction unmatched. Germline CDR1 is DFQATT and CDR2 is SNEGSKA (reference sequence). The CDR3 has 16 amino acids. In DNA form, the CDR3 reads TGCAGTGCTAGGACTAGCGCGATTTGGGCCTCCTACGAGCAGTACTTC. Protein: CSARTSAIWASYEQYF.

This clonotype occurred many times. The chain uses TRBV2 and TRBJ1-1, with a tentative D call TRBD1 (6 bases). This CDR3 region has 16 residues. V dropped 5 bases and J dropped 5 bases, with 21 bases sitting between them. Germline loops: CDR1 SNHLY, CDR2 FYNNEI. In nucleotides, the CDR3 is TGTGCCAGCAGTAATCTCCCCGGAGGGGGACGGACTGAAGCTTTCTTT. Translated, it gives CASSNLPGGGRTEAFF.

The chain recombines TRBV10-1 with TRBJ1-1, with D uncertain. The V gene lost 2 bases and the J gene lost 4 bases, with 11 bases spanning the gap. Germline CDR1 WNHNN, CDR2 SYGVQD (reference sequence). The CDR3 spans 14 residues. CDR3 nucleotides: TGCGCCAGCAGTGAGGACGGGCTGAGCACTGAAGCTTTCTTT. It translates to CASSEDGLSTEAFF.

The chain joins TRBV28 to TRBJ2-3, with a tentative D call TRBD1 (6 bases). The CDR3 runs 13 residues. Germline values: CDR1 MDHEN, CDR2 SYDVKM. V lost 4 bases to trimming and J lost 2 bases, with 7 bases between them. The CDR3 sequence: CASSWDNTDTQYF. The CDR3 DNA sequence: TGTGCCAGCAGTTGGGACAACACAGATACGCAGTATTTT.

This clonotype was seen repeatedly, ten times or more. In DNA form, the CDR3 reads TGCAGCGTTGTGTACGGGACTAGCAGCGCCGGGGAGCTGTTTTTT. Translated, it gives CSVVYGTSSAGELFF. The genes are TRBV29-1 and TRBJ2-2; 9 bases map to TRBD2. The CDR3 has 15 residues. J gave up 6 bases and V 4 bases, and 9 bases lay outside the gene matches. The germline CDR1 and CDR2 sequences are SQVTM and ANQGSEA.

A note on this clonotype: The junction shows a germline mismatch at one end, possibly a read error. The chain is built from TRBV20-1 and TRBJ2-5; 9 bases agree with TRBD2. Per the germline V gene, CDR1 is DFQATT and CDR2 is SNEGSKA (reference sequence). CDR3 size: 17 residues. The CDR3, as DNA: TGCAGTGCTCCCCAGTGGCTAGCGGGACCATTTCAAGAGGCCCAGTACTTC. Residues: CSAPQWLAGPFQEAQYF.

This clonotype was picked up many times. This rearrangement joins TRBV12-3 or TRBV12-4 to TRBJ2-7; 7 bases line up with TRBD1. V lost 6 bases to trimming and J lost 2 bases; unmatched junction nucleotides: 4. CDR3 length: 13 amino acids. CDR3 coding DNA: TGTGCCAGCAGGGGACAGAGCACCTACGAGCAGTACTTC. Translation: CASRGQSTYEQYF.

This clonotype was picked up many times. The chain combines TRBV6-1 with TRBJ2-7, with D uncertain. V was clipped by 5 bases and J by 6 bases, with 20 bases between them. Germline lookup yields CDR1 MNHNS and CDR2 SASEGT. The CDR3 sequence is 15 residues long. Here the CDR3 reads CASSLVRSIVPEQYF. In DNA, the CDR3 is TGTGCCAGCAGTCTCGTACGCTCCATAGTACCCGAGCAGTACTTC.

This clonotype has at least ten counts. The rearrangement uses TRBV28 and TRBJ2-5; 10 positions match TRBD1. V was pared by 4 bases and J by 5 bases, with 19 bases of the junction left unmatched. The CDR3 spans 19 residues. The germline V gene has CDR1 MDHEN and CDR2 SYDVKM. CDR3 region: CASSSARFGTGVGGETQYF. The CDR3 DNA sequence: TGTGCCAGCAGTTCCGCGCGTTTCGGGACAGGGGTTGGGGGGGAGACCCAGTACTTC.

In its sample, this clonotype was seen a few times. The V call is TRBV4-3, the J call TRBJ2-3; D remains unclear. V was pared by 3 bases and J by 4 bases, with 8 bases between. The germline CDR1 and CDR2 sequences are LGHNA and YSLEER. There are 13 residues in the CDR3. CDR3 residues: CASSHSQSDTQYF. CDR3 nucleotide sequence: TGCGCCAGCAGCCATTCACAATCAGATACGCAGTATTTT.

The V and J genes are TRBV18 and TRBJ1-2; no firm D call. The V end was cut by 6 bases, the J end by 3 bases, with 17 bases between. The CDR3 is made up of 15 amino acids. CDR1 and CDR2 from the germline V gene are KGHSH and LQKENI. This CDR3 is CASSHGLATDYGYTF. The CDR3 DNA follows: TGTGCCAGCTCCCACGGTCTAGCTACAGACTATGGCTACACCTTC.